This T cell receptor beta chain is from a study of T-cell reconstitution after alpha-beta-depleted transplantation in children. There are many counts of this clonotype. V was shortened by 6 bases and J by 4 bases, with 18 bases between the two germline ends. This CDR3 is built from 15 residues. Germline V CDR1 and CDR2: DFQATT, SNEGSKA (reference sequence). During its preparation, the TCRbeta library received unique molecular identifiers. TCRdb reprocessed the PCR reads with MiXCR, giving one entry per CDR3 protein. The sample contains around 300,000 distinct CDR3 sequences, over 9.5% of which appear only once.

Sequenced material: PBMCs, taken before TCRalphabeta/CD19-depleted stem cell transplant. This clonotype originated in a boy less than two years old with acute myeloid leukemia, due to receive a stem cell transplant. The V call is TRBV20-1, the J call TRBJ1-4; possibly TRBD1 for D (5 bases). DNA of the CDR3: TGCAGTGCAACGGGGTATCCGCAGGGTAATGAAAAACTGTTTTTT. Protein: CSATGYPQGNEKLFF.